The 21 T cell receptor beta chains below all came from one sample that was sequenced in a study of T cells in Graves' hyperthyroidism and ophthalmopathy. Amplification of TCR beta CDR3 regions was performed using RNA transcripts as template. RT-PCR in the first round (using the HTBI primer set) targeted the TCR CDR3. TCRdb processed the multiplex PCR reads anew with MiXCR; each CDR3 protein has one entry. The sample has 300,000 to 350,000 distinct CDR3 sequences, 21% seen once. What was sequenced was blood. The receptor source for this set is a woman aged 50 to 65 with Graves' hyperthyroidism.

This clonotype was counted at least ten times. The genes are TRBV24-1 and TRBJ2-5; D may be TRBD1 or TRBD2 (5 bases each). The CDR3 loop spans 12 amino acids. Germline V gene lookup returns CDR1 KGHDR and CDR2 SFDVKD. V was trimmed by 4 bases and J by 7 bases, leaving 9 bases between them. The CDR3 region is CATSEPGATQYF. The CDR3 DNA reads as TGTGCCACCAGTGAACCCGGGGCGACCCAGTACTTC.

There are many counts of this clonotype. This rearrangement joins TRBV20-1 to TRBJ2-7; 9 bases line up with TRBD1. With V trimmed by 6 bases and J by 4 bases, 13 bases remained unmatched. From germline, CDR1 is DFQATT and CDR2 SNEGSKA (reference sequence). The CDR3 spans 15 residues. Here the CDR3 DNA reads TGCAGTGCCCCAGACGCACAGGGGGCAGGATACGAGCAGTACTTC. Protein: CSAPDAQGAGYEQYF.

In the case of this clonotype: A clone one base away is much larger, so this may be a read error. The CDR3 DNA sequence: TGTGCCAGCAGTACCAGGGAGGCTGGCTACACCTTC. It is translated as CASSTREAGYTF. The chain combines TRBV2 with TRBJ1-2, with a tentative D call TRBD1 (5 bases). Deletions cut 5 bases from V and 7 bases from J, with 11 bases between. Germline V gene data show CDR1 as SNHLY and CDR2 as FYNNEI. The CDR3 has 12 residues.

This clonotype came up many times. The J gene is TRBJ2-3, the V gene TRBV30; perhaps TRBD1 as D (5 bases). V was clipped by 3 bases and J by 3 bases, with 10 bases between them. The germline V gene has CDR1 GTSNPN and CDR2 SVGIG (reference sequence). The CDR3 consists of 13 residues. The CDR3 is CAWRGAGTDTQYF. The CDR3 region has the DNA TGTGCCTGGAGGGGCGCAGGGACAGATACGCAGTATTTT.

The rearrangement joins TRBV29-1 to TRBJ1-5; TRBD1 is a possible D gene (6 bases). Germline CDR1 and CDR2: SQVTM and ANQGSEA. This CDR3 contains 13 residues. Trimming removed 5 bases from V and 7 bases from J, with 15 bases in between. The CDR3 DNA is TGCAGCGTTCTTACAGGGAATGGGCAGCCCCAGCATTTT. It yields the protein CSVLTGNGQPQHF. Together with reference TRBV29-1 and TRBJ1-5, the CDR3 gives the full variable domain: SAVISQKPSRDICQRGTSLTIQCQVDSQVTMMFWYRQQPGQSLTLIATANQGSEATYESGFVIDKFPISRPNLTFSTLTVSNMSPEDSSIYLCSVLTGNGQPQHFGDGTRLSIL.

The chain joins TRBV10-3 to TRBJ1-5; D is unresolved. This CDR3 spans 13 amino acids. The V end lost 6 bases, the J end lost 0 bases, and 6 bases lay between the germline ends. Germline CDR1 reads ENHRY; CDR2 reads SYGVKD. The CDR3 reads CAIRSYSNQPQHF. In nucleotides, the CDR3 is TGTGCCATCAGGAGTTATAGCAATCAGCCCCAGCATTTT.

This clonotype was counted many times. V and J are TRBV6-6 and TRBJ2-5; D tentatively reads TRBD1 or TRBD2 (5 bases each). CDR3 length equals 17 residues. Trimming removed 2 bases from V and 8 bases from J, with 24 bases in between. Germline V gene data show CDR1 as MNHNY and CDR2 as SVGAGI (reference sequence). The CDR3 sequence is CASSYAIPTGTSTTQYF. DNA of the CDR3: TGTGCCAGCAGTTACGCCATACCTACGGGGACCTCCACCACCCAGTACTTC.

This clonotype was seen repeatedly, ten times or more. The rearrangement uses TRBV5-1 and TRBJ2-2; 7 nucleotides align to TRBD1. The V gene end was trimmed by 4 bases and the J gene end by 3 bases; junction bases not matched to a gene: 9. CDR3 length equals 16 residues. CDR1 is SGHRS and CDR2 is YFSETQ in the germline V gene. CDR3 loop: CASSPGRDSYTGELFF. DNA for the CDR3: TGCGCCAGCAGCCCTGGCCGGGACAGTTACACCGGGGAGCTGTTTTTT. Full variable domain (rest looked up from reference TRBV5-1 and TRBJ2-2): KAGVTQTPRYLIKTRGQQVTLSCSPISGHRSVSWYQQTPGQGLQFLFEYFSETQRNKGNFPGRFSGRQFSNSRSEMNVSTLELGDSALYLCASSPGRDSYTGELFFGEGSRLTVL.

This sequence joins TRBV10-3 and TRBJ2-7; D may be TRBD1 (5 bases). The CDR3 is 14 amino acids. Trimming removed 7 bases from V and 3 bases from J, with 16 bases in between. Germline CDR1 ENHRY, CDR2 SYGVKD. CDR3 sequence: CAITLDSEIYEQYF. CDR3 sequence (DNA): TGTGCCATCACTCTAGACAGTGAAATCTACGAGCAGTACTTC.

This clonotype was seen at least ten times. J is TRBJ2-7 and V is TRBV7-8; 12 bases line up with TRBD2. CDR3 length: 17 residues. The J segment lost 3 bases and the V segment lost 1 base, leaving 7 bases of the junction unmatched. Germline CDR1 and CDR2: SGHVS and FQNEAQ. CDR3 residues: CASSLVIQLAGGYEQYF. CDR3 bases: TGTGCCAGCAGCTTAGTTATCCAACTAGCGGGAGGCTACGAGCAGTACTTC.

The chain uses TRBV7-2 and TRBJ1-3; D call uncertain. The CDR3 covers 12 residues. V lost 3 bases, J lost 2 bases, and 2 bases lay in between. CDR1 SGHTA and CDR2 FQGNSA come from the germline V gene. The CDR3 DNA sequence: TGTGCCAGCAGCTTTCCTGGAAACACCATATATTTT. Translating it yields CASSFPGNTIYF. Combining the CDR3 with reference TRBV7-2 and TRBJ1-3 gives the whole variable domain GAGVSQSPSNKVTEKGKDVELRCDPISGHTALYWYRQSLGQGLEFLIYFQGNSAPDKSGLPSDRFSAERTGGSVSTLTIQRTQQEDSAVYLCASSFPGNTIYFGEGSWLTVV.

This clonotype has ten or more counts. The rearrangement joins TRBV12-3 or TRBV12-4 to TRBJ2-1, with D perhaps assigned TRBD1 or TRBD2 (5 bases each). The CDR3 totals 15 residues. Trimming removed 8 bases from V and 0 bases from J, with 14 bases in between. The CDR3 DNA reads TGTGCCAGCGCCACGGGACCGAGCTCCTACAATGAGCAGTTCTTC. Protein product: CASATGPSSYNEQFF.

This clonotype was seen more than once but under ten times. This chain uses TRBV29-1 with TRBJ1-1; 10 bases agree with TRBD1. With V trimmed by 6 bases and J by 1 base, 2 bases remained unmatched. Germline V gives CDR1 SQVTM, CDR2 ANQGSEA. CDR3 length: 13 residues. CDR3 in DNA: TGCAGCGTGGGACAGGGGAGGAACACTGAAGCTTTCTTT. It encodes CSVGQGRNTEAFF.

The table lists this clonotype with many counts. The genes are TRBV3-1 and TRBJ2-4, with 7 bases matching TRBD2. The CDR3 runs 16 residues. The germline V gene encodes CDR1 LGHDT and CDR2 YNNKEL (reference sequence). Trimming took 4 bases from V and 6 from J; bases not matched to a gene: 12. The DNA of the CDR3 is TGTGCCAGCAGCCTGGAGGGGAAGGCTAGCGGAAACATTCAGTACTTC. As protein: CASSLEGKASGNIQYF.

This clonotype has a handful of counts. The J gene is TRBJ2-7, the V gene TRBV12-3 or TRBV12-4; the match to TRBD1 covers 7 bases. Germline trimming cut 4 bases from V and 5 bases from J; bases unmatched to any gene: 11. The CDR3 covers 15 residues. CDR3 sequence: CASSSRGQPNDEQYF. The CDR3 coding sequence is TGTGCCAGCAGTTCCCGGGGACAGCCGAACGACGAGCAGTACTTC.

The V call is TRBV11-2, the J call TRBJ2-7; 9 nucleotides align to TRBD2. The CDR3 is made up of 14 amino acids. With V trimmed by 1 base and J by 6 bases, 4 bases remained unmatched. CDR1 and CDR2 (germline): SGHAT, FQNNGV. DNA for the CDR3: TGTGCCAGCAGCTTAGTTAGCGGGAGCTCCGAGCAGTACTTC. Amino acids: CASSLVSGSSEQYF. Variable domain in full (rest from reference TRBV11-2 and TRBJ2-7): EAGVAQSPRYKIIEKRQSVAFWCNPISGHATLYWYQQILGQGPKLLIQFQNNGVVDDSQLPKDRFSAERLKGVDSTLKIQPAKLEDSAVYLCASSLVSGSSEQYFGPGTRLTVT.

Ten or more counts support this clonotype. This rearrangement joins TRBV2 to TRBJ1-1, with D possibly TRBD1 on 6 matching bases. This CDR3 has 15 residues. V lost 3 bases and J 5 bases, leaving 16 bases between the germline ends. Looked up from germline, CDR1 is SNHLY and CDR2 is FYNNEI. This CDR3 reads CASSDQGQRTTEAFF. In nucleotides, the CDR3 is TGTGCCAGCAGTGACCAGGGACAACGCACGACTGAAGCTTTCTTT.

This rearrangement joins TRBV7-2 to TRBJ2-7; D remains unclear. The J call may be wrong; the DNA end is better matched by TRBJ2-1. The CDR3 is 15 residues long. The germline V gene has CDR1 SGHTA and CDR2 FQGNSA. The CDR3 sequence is CASSLSRLSSYEQFF. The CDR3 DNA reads TGTGCCAGCAGCTTATCCAGGCTCAGCTCCTACGAGCAGTTCTTC.

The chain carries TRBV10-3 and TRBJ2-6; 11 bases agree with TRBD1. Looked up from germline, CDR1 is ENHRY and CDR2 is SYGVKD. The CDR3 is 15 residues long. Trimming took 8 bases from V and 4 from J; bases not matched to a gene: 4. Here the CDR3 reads CAIGQGAGGANVLTF. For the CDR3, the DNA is TGTGCCATCGGACAGGGGGCGGGGGGGGCCAACGTCCTGACTTTC.

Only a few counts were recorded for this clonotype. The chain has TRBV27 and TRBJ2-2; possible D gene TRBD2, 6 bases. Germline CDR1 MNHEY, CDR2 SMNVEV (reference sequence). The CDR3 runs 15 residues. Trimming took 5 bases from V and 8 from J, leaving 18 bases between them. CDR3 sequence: CASSPPPWGVGELFF. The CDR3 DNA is TGTGCCAGCAGTCCGCCTCCTTGGGGGGTAGGGGAGCTGTTTTTT.

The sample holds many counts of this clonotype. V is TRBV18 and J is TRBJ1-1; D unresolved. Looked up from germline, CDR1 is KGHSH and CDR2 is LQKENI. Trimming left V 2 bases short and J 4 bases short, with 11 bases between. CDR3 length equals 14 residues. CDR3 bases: TGTGCCAGCTCACCAAGGGTGAGTCGCACTGAAGCTTTCTTT. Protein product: CASSPRVSRTEAFF.